A selection of T cell receptor beta chains follows, all from one sample in a study of blood T cell repertoires in COVID-19. The assay was immunoSEQ multiplex PCR, and TCRdb's table has in-frame clones only and misses some. The sample includes 80,000 or so clones, about 89% of them seen just once. Sequenced sample: peripheral blood. The receptor set was obtained from a woman aged 55-70 years with acute or convalescent COVID-19. Both conserved end residues are part of each CDR3. A D gene is named only where the DNA matches it firmly. Not all rows give a size; the values are once, few, many and, for expanded clones, a class.

TRBV7-9	TRBD1	-	TRBJ1-1	CASSLQGANEAFF	TGTGCCAGCAGCCTTCAGGGGGCGAATGAAGCTTTCTTT
TRBV4-1	-	-	TRBJ2-1	CASSQEVADNEQFF	TGCGCCAGCAGCCAAGAGGTAGCGGACAATGAGCAGTTCTTC
TRBV19	TRBD1	once	TRBJ1-1	CASSTSGTVVVDTEAFF	TGTGCCAGTAGTACCTCCGGGACAGTGGTTGTTGACACTGAAGCTTTCTTT
TRBV28	-	-	TRBJ1-1	CASSLGGAPEAFF	TGTGCCAGCAGTTTAGGGGGGGCCCCTGAAGCTTTCTTT
TRBV5-4	TRBD2	-	TRBJ2-1	CASSLGSSGAYNEQFF	TGTGCCAGCAGCTTGGGGTCTAGCGGGGCCTACAATGAGCAGTTCTTC
TRBV3-1/TRBV3-2	-	-	TRBJ2-1	CASSQVAAYNEQFF	TGTGCCAGCAGCCAAGTAGCGGCATACAATGAGCAGTTCTTC
TRBV19	TRBD2	-	TRBJ2-1	CASSAVSGGSYNEQFF	TGTGCCAGTAGTGCAGTTTCCGGGGGGTCCTACAATGAGCAGTTCTTC
TRBV28	-	-	TRBJ1-4	CASSSADGGNEKLFF	TGTGCCAGCAGTTCGGCCGACGGAGGTAATGAAAAACTGTTTTTT
TRBV12-3/TRBV12-4	-	-	TRBJ1-1	CASLRQGSEAFF	TGTGCCAGCCTCAGGCAGGGCTCTGAAGCTTTCTTT
TRBV5-4	TRBD2	-	TRBJ2-6	CASSFTSGTAGANVLTF	TGTGCCAGCAGCTTTACTAGCGGGACCGCTGGGGCCAACGTCCTGACTTTC
TRBV4-2	-	-	TRBJ2-2	CASSQDVLVSPGELFF	TGTGCCAGCAGCCAAGATGTCCTAGTGAGTCCTGGGGAGCTGTTTTTT
TRBV5-1	TRBD1	-	TRBJ2-2	CASSLGGQGAGELFF	TGCGCCAGCAGCTTGGGGGGACAGGGGGCCGGGGAGCTGTTTTTT
TRBV3-1/TRBV3-2	-	-	TRBJ1-6	CASSQGLFSPLHF	TGTGCCAGCAGCCAGGGACTGTTTTCACCCCTCCACTTT
TRBV28	-	-	TRBJ2-5	CASSPGRGETQYF	TGTGCCAGCAGTCCCGGCCGCGGAGAGACCCAGTACTTC
TRBV19	-	once	TRBJ1-5	CASSMFQYYSNQPQHF	TGTGCCAGTAGTATGTTCCAGTATTATAGCAATCAACCCCAGCATTTT
TRBV12-3/TRBV12-4	-	-	TRBJ2-7	CASSSQLNEQYF	TGTGCCAGCAGTTCCCAGTTGAACGAGCAGTACTTC
TRBV27	TRBD1	-	TRBJ2-7	CASSWSGTTGVVSYEQYF	TGTGCCAGCAGTTGGTCCGGAACTACAGGGGTAGTCTCCTACGAGCAGTACTTC
TRBV9	TRBD1	-	TRBJ2-3	CATNTGGATDTQYF	TGTGCCACCAACACAGGGGGCGCAACAGATACGCAGTATTTT
TRBV18	-	-	TRBJ2-1	CASSPRQDISYNEQFF	TGTGCCAGCTCACCACGACAGGACATCTCCTACAATGAGCAGTTCTTC
TRBV7-6	-	-	TRBJ2-1	CASSLAYVLKYNEQFF	TGTGCCAGCAGCTTAGCGTATGTACTCAAGTACAATGAGCAGTTCTTC
TRBV7-9	TRBD1	once	TRBJ1-4	CASSSTGFGEKLFF	TGTGCCAGCAGCTCGACAGGGTTCGGTGAAAAACTGTTTTTT
TRBV18	TRBD1	-	TRBJ1-2	CASSPSTGPDYGYTF	TGTGCCAGCTCACCCTCGACAGGGCCTGACTATGGCTACACCTTC
TRBV11-1	-	-	TRBJ2-5	CASSQDSQETQYF	TGTGCCAGCAGTCAGGACAGCCAAGAGACCCAGTACTTC
TRBV7-2	TRBD2	-	TRBJ2-1	CASSMTSGSGEQFF	TGTGCCAGCAGCATGACTAGCGGGAGCGGTGAGCAGTTCTTC
TRBV30	-	-	TRBJ2-5	CAWSYQETQYF	TGTGCCTGGAGCTACCAAGAGACCCAGTACTTC
TRBV29-1	-	-	TRBJ1-4	CSVVGLDGEKLFF	TGCAGCGTTGTTGGGCTCGACGGTGAAAAACTGTTTTTT
TRBV4-3	-	-	TRBJ2-1	CASSQEYETAVDEQFF	TGCGCCAGCAGCCAGGAATACGAGACGGCGGTAGATGAGCAGTTCTTC